The 17 T cell receptor beta chains below were found in one sample sequenced in a study of blood T cell repertoires in COVID-19. This table comes from immunoSEQ multiplex PCR, and its TCRdb copy is limited to in-frame clones, with some not included. The sample has 150,000 to 200,000 clones, almost 80% seen once. Input material: peripheral blood. The source is a man aged 55 to 70 with active or convalescent COVID-19.

This clone showed up just once. The V gene is TRBV6-2 or TRBV6-3, the J gene TRBJ2-3; 13 bases fit TRBD2. This CDR3 region has 17 residues. Per germline, CDR1 MNHEY and CDR2 SVGEGT. V lost 6 bases and J lost 2; bases outside the gene matches: 8. The CDR3 nucleotides are TGTGCCAGCAGCCCTTCCGGGACTAGCGGGGCCACAGATACGCAGTATTTT. Translating gives CASSPSGTSGATDTQYF.

The J gene is TRBJ1-5, the V gene TRBV4-3, with 8 nucleotides matching TRBD1. This CDR3 contains 14 residues. V was clipped by 4 bases and J by 7 bases; unmatched bases: 6. Germline V CDR1 and CDR2: LGHNA, YSLEER. The CDR3 sequence: CASSRAGTGQPQHF. The CDR3 nucleotides are TGCGCCAGCAGCCGCGCCGGGACAGGCCAGCCCCAGCATTTT.

In this sample, this clone turned up a few times. This chain connects TRBV6-2 or TRBV6-3 to TRBJ1-3; D call uncertain. The length of the CDR3 is 13 residues. Germline CDR1 and CDR2: MNHEY and SVGEGT. V lost 5 bases, J lost 0 bases, and 5 bases lay in between. The CDR3 here is CASSPSSGNTIYF. CDR3 DNA: TGTGCCAGCAGTCCGTCCTCTGGAAACACCATATATTTT.

This clone was found once. This rearrangement joins TRBV29-1 to TRBJ2-7, with no clear D. The V gene lost 3 bases and the J gene lost 3 bases, with 18 bases spanning the gap. The CDR3 consists of 15 residues. Germline-derived CDR1 and CDR2 are SQVTM and ANQGSEA. CDR3 bases: TGCAGCGTTGACGACCCACAGACCGGCTACTACGAGCAGTACTTC. Its protein is CSVDDPQTGYYEQYF.

This rearrangement joins TRBV9 to TRBJ2-5; 7 bases are a match to TRBD2. The CDR3 covers 15 residues. Germline-derived CDR1 and CDR2 are SGDLS and YYNGEE. The V gene end was trimmed by 6 bases and the J gene end by 5 bases; junction bases not matched to a gene: 13. The CDR3 DNA reads as TGTGCCAGCAACCGCGGGGGTAGCCCCCAGGAGACCCAGTACTTC. It specifies CASNRGGSPQETQYF.

The chain couples TRBV5-4 to TRBJ1-2, with D possibly being TRBD1 (6 bases). Trimming pared 4 bases from V and 2 bases from J, leaving 15 bases between. The CDR3 runs 15 residues. Germline V gene data show CDR1 as SGHNT and CDR2 as YYREEE (reference sequence). The CDR3 coding sequence is TGTGCCAGCAGCCCACTACCGGGACAAAACTATGGCTACACCTTC. This encodes CASSPLPGQNYGYTF.

This clone showed up just once. This chain connects TRBV27 to TRBJ2-2; D tentatively reads TRBD1 or TRBD2 (7 bases each). Deletions cut 10 bases from V and 1 base from J, with 13 bases between. CDR1 is MNHEY, CDR2 SMNVEV, per germline (reference sequence). The CDR3 sequence is 14 residues long. The CDR3 coding sequence is TGTGCCACCAGGGGGAGGGGGAACACCGGGGAGCTGTTTTTT. Translating it yields CATRGRGNTGELFF.

The CDR3 spells CASSMTVNSYNEQFF. CDR3 nucleotide sequence: TGTGCCAGTAGTATGACAGTTAACTCCTACAATGAGCAGTTCTTC. The chain uses TRBV19 and TRBJ2-1; the D gene is possibly TRBD1 (5 bases). Germline V gene data show CDR1 as LNHDA and CDR2 as SQIVND (reference sequence). V lost 3 bases, J lost 0 bases, and 9 bases lay in between. The CDR3 is 15 residues long.

The chain joins TRBV28 to TRBJ2-2; 11 bases match TRBD2. V lost 6 bases and J lost 4; bases outside the gene matches: 10. CDR1 is MDHEN, CDR2 SYDVKM, per germline. The CDR3 consists of 17 residues. The CDR3 DNA follows: TGTGCCAGCAGCCAGGTAGCGGGAGGGGTTGGCACCGGGGAGCTGTTTTTT. Encoded protein: CASSQVAGGVGTGELFF.

The table lists this clone with a count of one. The chain employs TRBV4-3 and TRBJ1-1; D is ambiguous. V lost 0 bases, J lost 1 base, and 9 bases lay in between. The CDR3 loop spans 15 amino acids. Germline lookup yields CDR1 LGHNA and CDR2 YSLEER. The CDR3, as DNA: TGCGCCAGCAGCCAAGACCCCCCAGGGAACACTGAAGCTTTCTTT. Its translation is CASSQDPPGNTEAFF.

The chain uses TRBV5-6 and TRBJ1-1, with TRBD1 as a possible D gene (5 bases). With 3 bases removed from V and 4 bases from J, the gap between germline ends came to 7 bases. This CDR3 has 12 amino acids. Germline V gives CDR1 SGHDT, CDR2 YYEEEE. CDR3 in DNA: TGTGCCAGCAGCTCGGGGGGCACTGAAGCTTTCTTT. It translates to CASSSGGTEAFF.

The chain has TRBV24-1 and TRBJ1-5; 7 bases map to TRBD1. J gave up 4 bases and V 2 bases, and 7 bases lay outside the gene matches. The CDR3 is made up of 16 amino acids. Germline V CDR1 and CDR2: KGHDR, SFDVKD. CDR3 coding DNA: TGTGCCACCAGTGATTCAAGGACAGGAGGGAATCAGCCCCAGCATTTT. Amino acid sequence: CATSDSRTGGNQPQHF.

Turning to this clone: A read error may explain this, as a much larger clone is one base away. Other DNA sequences in the same sample also yield this CDR3. CDR3 DNA sequence: TGTGCCAGTAGCGGTGACTTTGCCGGGGAGCTGTTTTTT. Translating gives CASSGDFAGELFF. The chain has TRBV3-1 (or the pseudogene TRBV3-2) and TRBJ2-2, with D perhaps matching TRBD2 (6 bases). The length of the CDR3 is 13 residues. V lost 9 bases and J lost 6, with 14 bases in between. CDR1 and CDR2 from the germline V gene are LGHDT and YNNKEL (reference sequence).

This clone has a handful of counts. CDR3 loop: CASSHLTGSRTGELFF. The CDR3 coding sequence is TGTGCCAGCAGCCATCTCACAGGGTCAAGGACCGGGGAGCTGTTTTTT. The chain has TRBV14 and TRBJ2-2, with D perhaps matching TRBD1 (6 bases). The germline V and J ends were trimmed by 3 bases and 5 bases, with 16 bases remaining between them. Per germline, CDR1 SGHDN and CDR2 FVKESK. The CDR3 runs to 16 residues.

The chain carries TRBV28 and TRBJ2-7; perhaps TRBD1 as D (6 bases). The CDR3 runs 14 residues. The germline V gene encodes CDR1 MDHEN and CDR2 SYDVKM. V shed 5 bases and J shed 4 bases, with 15 bases lying between them. CDR3 region: CASSLTPDRYEQYF. The CDR3 DNA follows: TGTGCCAGCAGTCTTACCCCCGACAGGTACGAGCAGTACTTC.

This clone came up once. The chain recombines TRBV5-1 with TRBJ1-1; 9 bases line up with TRBD1. The CDR3 runs to 14 residues. V lost 3 bases and J lost 6; bases outside the gene matches: 6. Germline-derived CDR1 and CDR2 are SGHRS and YFSETQ. The CDR3 DNA reads TGCGCCAGCAGCTGGACAGGGGTGAGTCCTGAAGCTTTCTTT. Its translation: CASSWTGVSPEAFF.

This rearrangement joins TRBV4-3 to TRBJ2-7; the D gene is possibly TRBD1 (6 bases). Trimming removed 0 bases from V and 5 bases from J, with 8 bases in between. The germline V gene has CDR1 LGHNA and CDR2 YSLEER. The CDR3 has 13 residues. CDR3 coding DNA: TGCGCCAGCAGCCAAGACAGGGGCGACGAGCAGTACTTC. This sequence encodes CASSQDRGDEQYF.